The 28 T cell receptor beta chains presented below share a single source sample, sequenced in a study of cytomegalovirus exposure and HLA in healthy donors. In the PCR, 60 Vbeta and 13 Jbeta primers were used. Data came from immunoSEQ multiplex PCR; TCRdb stores just in-frame clones and leaves some out. The sample includes roughly 160,000 clones, around 85% of them seen just once. The sequenced material came from PBMCs. Receptors originate from a boy between 2 and 10 years old in good health and CMV-seronegative.

V and J are TRBV5-4 and TRBJ2-7; perhaps TRBD1 as D (6 bases). Trimming stripped 3 bases from V and 5 bases from J, with 12 bases between. Per germline, CDR1 SGHNT and CDR2 YYREEE (reference sequence). This CDR3 comprises 13 residues. CDR3 DNA sequence: TGTGCCAGCAGCTCCCGCCAGGGGCACGAGCAGTACTTC. Protein sequence: CASSSRQGHEQYF.

This clone has just a few counts. The V gene is TRBV29-1, the J gene TRBJ2-2, with 14 bases matching TRBD2. CDR1 is SQVTM, CDR2 ANQGSEA, per germline. The CDR3 covers 17 residues. Trimming at V came to 6 bases and at J to 0 bases, leaving 6 bases not matched to a gene. CDR3 coding DNA: TGCAGCGTGGGGACTAGCGGGGGCTTCGCGAACACCGGGGAGCTGTTTTTT. Protein sequence: CSVGTSGGFANTGELFF.

The rearrangement uses TRBV28 and TRBJ2-7, with 7 bases identical to TRBD1. The CDR3 spans 15 residues. Germline-derived CDR1 and CDR2 are MDHEN and SYDVKM. The V gene end was trimmed by 4 bases and the J gene end by 6 bases; junction bases not matched to a gene: 12. The CDR3 spells CASSSPTGQKTEQYV. In DNA form, the CDR3 reads TGTGCCAGCAGTTCCCCAACGGGACAGAAGACCGAGCAGTACGTC.

The chain uses TRBV5-1 and TRBJ1-1; a possible D gene is TRBD1 (6 bases). The CDR3 is 16 amino acids. The V end was cut by 0 bases, the J end by 4 bases, with 16 bases between. The germline gives CDR1 SGHRS, CDR2 YFSETQ. CDR3 coding DNA: TGCGCCAGCAGCTTGGGCGTCGTCAGGGGATCCACTGAAGCTTTCTTT. Translating gives CASSLGVVRGSTEAFF.

The chain couples TRBV6-1 to TRBJ1-1; maybe TRBD1 (5 bases). CDR1 and CDR2 (germline): MNHNS, SASEGT. Deletions cut 2 bases from V and 4 bases from J, with 14 bases between. The CDR3 runs 15 residues. The CDR3 sequence: CASSESPTGGTEAFF. DNA for the CDR3: TGTGCCAGCAGTGAATCACCAACCGGGGGCACTGAAGCTTTCTTT.

This chain links TRBV11-2 with TRBJ2-7; 10 bases align to TRBD2. Trimming took 4 bases from V and 3 from J; bases not matched to a gene: 6. This CDR3 comprises 15 residues. The V gene's germline CDR1 is SGHAT and CDR2 FQNNGV. The CDR3 region is CASSSTTSGDYEQYF. Here the CDR3 DNA reads TGTGCCAGCAGCTCCACTACTAGCGGGGACTACGAGCAGTACTTC. Full variable domain (rest looked up from reference TRBV11-2 and TRBJ2-7): EAGVAQSPRYKIIEKRQSVAFWCNPISGHATLYWYQQILGQGPKLLIQFQNNGVVDDSQLPKDRFSAERLKGVDSTLKIQPAKLEDSAVYLCASSSTTSGDYEQYFGPGTRLTVT.

The genes are TRBV6-6 and TRBJ1-5; D not resolved. V was trimmed by 6 bases and J by 5 bases, leaving 14 bases between them. Germline V gene lookup returns CDR1 MNHNY and CDR2 SVGAGI (reference sequence). The CDR3 length is 14 residues. The chain's CDR3 is CASRNSFVDQPQHF. The CDR3 region has the DNA TGTGCCAGCAGGAACAGCTTCGTAGATCAGCCCCAGCATTTT.

The chain uses TRBV19 and TRBJ1-3; D unclear. The V end was cut by 3 bases, the J end by 2 bases, with 8 bases between. This CDR3 contains 14 residues. The germline CDR1 and CDR2 sequences are LNHDA and SQIVND (reference sequence). CDR3 coding DNA: TGTGCCAGTAGTATCGTCCCTCCTGGAAACACCATATATTTT. It codes for CASSIVPPGNTIYF.

This clone was detected only once. This chain links TRBV2 with TRBJ2-5, with 7 bases identical to TRBD2. The CDR3 sequence is 14 residues long. The junction had 8 bases not matched to a gene; V was cut back by 6 bases and J by 4 bases. Germline values: CDR1 SNHLY, CDR2 FYNNEI. In nucleotides, the CDR3 is TGTGCCAGCAGCGAGAGGTGGGGGGGAGAGACCCAGTACTTC. It codes for CASSERWGGETQYF.

This clone has a single count. This rearrangement joins TRBV19 to TRBJ2-3; no clear D gene. The CDR3 runs to 15 residues. Germline V gene sequence: CDR1 LNHDA, CDR2 SQIVND (reference sequence). Trimming took off 5 bases at V and 2 bases at J, with 14 bases between the two ends. The DNA for the CDR3 is TGTGCCAGTAGTCGCCCGGGTCTCGTCACAGATACGCAGTATTTT. Protein sequence: CASSRPGLVTDTQYF. Drawing the rest from reference TRBV19 and TRBJ2-3, the complete variable domain is DGGITQSPKYLFRKEGQNVTLSCEQNLNHDAMYWYRQDPGQGLRLIYYSQIVNDFQKGDIAEGYSVSREKKESFPLTVTSAQKNPTAFYLCASSRPGLVTDTQYFGPGTRLTVL.

Worth noting for this clone: At the DNA level, this CDR3 is encoded by other sequences in the same sample as well. The V call is TRBV5-1, the J call TRBJ2-3; a weak D match, TRBD1 (5 bases). CDR1 and CDR2 from the germline V gene are SGHRS and YFSETQ. The V gene lost 1 base and the J gene lost 1 base, with 10 bases spanning the gap. The CDR3 has 15 residues. For the CDR3, the DNA is TGCGCCAGCAGCTTGAGGGGTATGGGCACAGATACGCAGTATTTT. Translating gives CASSLRGMGTDTQYF.

This clone was counted once. V and J are TRBV27 and TRBJ1-5; D gene ambiguous. Between the trimmed V and J ends, which lost 4 bases and 2 bases, there was a span of 6 bases. The germline V gene has CDR1 MNHEY and CDR2 SMNVEV (reference sequence). The CDR3 has 13 amino acids. The CDR3, as DNA: TGTGCCAGCAGTTACTACGGCAATCAGCCCCAGCATTTT. Encoded protein: CASSYYGNQPQHF.

The J gene is TRBJ2-1, the V gene TRBV11-3; tentative D call: TRBD2 (6 bases). This CDR3 is built from 17 residues. The V end lost 4 bases, the J end lost 0 bases, and 16 bases lay between the germline ends. CDR1 is SGHNT and CDR2 is YENEEA in the germline V gene. The CDR3: CASSSAWEESSYNEQFF. The CDR3 DNA reads as TGTGCCAGCAGCTCCGCGTGGGAGGAAAGCTCCTACAATGAGCAGTTCTTC.

The rearrangement joins TRBV5-8 to TRBJ2-3, with D tentatively TRBD1 (5 bases). CDR1 is SGHTS and CDR2 is YDEGEE in the germline V gene. Trimming stripped 0 bases from V and 2 bases from J, with 10 bases between. There are 15 residues in the CDR3. The CDR3 DNA reads TGTGCCAGCAGCTTGGCAGGGATGTTCACAGATACGCAGTATTTT. This encodes CASSLAGMFTDTQYF.

This chain joins TRBV7-6 and TRBJ2-1; D perhaps matches TRBD2 (6 bases). Looked up from germline, CDR1 is SGHVS and CDR2 is FNYEAQ. This CDR3 has 16 amino acids. The V end was cut by 1 base, the J end by 5 bases, with 15 bases between. The CDR3 protein is CASSLGRVADDNEQFF. DNA for the CDR3: TGTGCCAGCAGCTTAGGCCGGGTAGCGGACGACAATGAGCAGTTCTTC. The full variable domain, in which reference TRBV7-6 and TRBJ2-1 provide the parts outside the CDR3, is GAGVSQSPRYKVTKRGQDVALRCDPISGHVSLYWYRQALGQGPEFLTYFNYEAQQDKSGLPNDRFSAERPEGSISTLTIQRTEQRDSAMYRCASSLGRVADDNEQFFGPGTRLTVL.

The gene calls are TRBV6-4 and TRBJ2-3; 9 bases are a match to TRBD2. J gave up 5 bases and V 3 bases, and 6 bases lay outside the gene matches. Germline V gives CDR1 MRHNA, CDR2 SNTAGT. This CDR3 is built from 15 residues. The CDR3, as DNA: TGTGCCAGCAGTGAAACTGGCGGGGGGGGAGATACGCAGTATTTT. Protein product: CASSETGGGGDTQYF.

The chain couples TRBV19 to TRBJ2-7; 8 bases match TRBD1. Germline V gene sequence: CDR1 LNHDA, CDR2 SQIVND (reference sequence). CDR3 length: 14 amino acids. J lost 3 bases, V lost 1 base, and 2 bases had no gene match. In nucleotides, the CDR3 is TGTGCCAGTAGTATAGTCGGGACAGGCTACGAGCAGTACTTC. Translated, it gives CASSIVGTGYEQYF.

The chain joins TRBV18 to TRBJ1-3, with D tentatively TRBD1 (6 bases). Germline V lookup: CDR1 KGHSH, CDR2 LQKENI. V was clipped by 2 bases and J by 1 base, with 12 bases between them. The CDR3 is 16 amino acids. The CDR3 is CASSPTAGASGNTIYF. The DNA of the CDR3 is TGTGCCAGCTCACCAACGGCAGGGGCATCTGGAAACACCATATATTTT. Filled out from reference TRBV18 and TRBJ1-3, the complete variable domain reads NAGVMQNPRHLVRRRGQEARLRCSPMKGHSHVYWYRQLPEEGLKFMVYLQKENIIDESGMPKERFSAEFPKEGPSILRIQQVVRGDSAAYFCASSPTAGASGNTIYFGEGSWLTVV.

This chain links TRBV6-6 with TRBJ2-3, with D perhaps matching TRBD1 (6 bases). Trimming removed 2 bases from V and 4 bases from J, with 10 bases in between. Germline CDR1 MNHNY, CDR2 SVGAGI (reference sequence). This CDR3 comprises 14 residues. The CDR3 bases are TGTGCCAGCAGTTACGGAACAGGGCCAGATACGCAGTATTTT. Residues: CASSYGTGPDTQYF.

The chain carries TRBV30 and TRBJ1-1, with TRBD1 matching over 7 bases. The length of the CDR3 is 15 residues. After removal of 0 bases from V and 2 bases from J, the junction contained 6 bases not matched to a gene. CDR1 and CDR2 from the germline V gene are GTSNPN and SVGIG (reference sequence). The CDR3 here is CAWSVPGQPNTEAFF. The CDR3, as DNA: TGTGCCTGGAGTGTACCGGGACAGCCAAACACTGAAGCTTTCTTT.

This chain links TRBV19 with TRBJ1-1; D possibly corresponds to TRBD1 (5 bases). Between the trimmed V and J ends, which lost 4 bases and 0 bases, there was a span of 12 bases. Germline V gives CDR1 LNHDA, CDR2 SQIVND (reference sequence). This CDR3 has 15 amino acids. This chain's CDR3 is CASSRRRDLNTEAFF. The DNA for the CDR3 is TGTGCCAGTAGTAGGCGCAGGGATTTGAACACTGAAGCTTTCTTT.

V is TRBV28 and J is TRBJ1-1; D is unresolved. Germline lookup yields CDR1 MDHEN and CDR2 SYDVKM. The CDR3 is 14 residues long. Trimming removed 7 bases from V and 4 bases from J, with 16 bases in between. The CDR3 sequence: CASTYTEASTEAFF. Here the CDR3 DNA reads TGTGCCAGCACTTATACGGAGGCGAGCACTGAAGCTTTCTTT.

To note about this clone: Germline is not matched at one junction end, which may reflect a read error. The genes are TRBV7-7 and TRBJ2-3; a possible D gene is TRBD1 (5 bases). The CDR3 covers 16 residues. Germline assignment: CDR1 SSHAT and CDR2 FNYEAQ (reference sequence). The CDR3: CASSLGAGRGTDTQYF. CDR3 DNA: TGTGCTAGCAGCTTAGGAGCAGGCAGGGGCACAGATACGCAGTATTTT.

This rearrangement joins TRBV28 to TRBJ1-6; 11 nucleotides match TRBD1. V shed 8 bases, J shed 9 bases, and the junction held 12 bases outside the gene matches. There are 16 residues in the CDR3. Germline CDR1 MDHEN, CDR2 SYDVKM. CDR3 coding DNA: TGTGCCAGCGGCTACCTCCGGGACAGGGGGTTTTCACCCCTCCACTTT. Amino acid sequence: CASGYLRDRGFSPLHF.

This chain uses TRBV30 with TRBJ1-5; TRBD1 might be the D (5 bases). The CDR3 runs 19 residues. V was cut by 4 bases and J by 7 bases, with 32 bases left in between. Germline V gene data show CDR1 as GTSNPN and CDR2 as SVGIG (reference sequence). The DNA of the CDR3 is TGTGCCTGGACTGTCCGAAGGAAAACGACAGTTTTCGTGGACCAGCCCCAGCATTTT. Translating it yields CAWTVRRKTTVFVDQPQHF.

The chain carries TRBV12-2 and TRBJ1-1. TRBV12-2 is a recognized pseudogene. This CDR3 is 15 amino acids long. The DNA for the CDR3 is TGTGCAAGTCGCTCCGAGGGTAGGGAGAACACTGAAGCTTTCTTT. This codes for CASRSEGRENTEAFF.

The chain has TRBV4-1 and TRBJ1-1; tentatively, D is TRBD1 (5 bases). Looked up from germline, CDR1 is MGHRA and CDR2 is YSYEKL. CDR3 length: 15 amino acids. V was shortened by 6 bases and J by 6 bases, with 20 bases between the two germline ends. CDR3 loop: CASRMIGGSAAEAFF. The CDR3, as DNA: TGCGCCAGCAGAATGATTGGGGGGTCGGCCGCTGAAGCTTTCTTT.

The chain carries TRBV6-1 and TRBJ1-2; no clear D. The CDR3 contains 12 residues. With 5 bases removed from V and 8 bases from J, the gap between germline ends came to 12 bases. CDR1 is MNHNS, CDR2 SASEGT, per germline. CDR3 in amino acids: CASSSPESGYTF. CDR3 bases: TGTGCCAGCAGTAGTCCGGAGAGCGGCTACACCTTC.